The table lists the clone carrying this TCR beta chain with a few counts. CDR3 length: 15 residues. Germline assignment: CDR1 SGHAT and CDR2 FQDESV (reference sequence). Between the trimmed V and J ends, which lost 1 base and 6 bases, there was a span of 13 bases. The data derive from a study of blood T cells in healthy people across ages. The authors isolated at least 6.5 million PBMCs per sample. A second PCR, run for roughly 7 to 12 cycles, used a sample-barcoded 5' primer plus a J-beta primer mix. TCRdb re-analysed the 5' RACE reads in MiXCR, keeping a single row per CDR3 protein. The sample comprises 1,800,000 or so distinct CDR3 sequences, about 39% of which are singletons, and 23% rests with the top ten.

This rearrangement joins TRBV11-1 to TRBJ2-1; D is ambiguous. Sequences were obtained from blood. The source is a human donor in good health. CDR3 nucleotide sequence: TGTGCCAGCAGCTTAGGGGTAGCAGTTCGCAATGAGCAGTTCTTC. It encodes CASSLGVAVRNEQFF.